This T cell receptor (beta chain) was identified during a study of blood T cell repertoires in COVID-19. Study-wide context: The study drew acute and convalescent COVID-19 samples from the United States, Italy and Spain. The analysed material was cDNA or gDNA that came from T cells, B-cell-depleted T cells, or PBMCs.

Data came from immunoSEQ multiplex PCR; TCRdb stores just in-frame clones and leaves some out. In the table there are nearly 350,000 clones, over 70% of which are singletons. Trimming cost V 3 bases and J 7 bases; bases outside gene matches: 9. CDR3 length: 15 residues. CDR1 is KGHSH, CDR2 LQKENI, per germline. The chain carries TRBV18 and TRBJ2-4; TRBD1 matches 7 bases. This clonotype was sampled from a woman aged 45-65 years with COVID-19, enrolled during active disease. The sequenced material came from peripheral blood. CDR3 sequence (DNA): TGTGCCAGCTCACCGACGACAGGGCCTTCGAACATTCAGTACTTC. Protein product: CASSPTTGPSNIQYF. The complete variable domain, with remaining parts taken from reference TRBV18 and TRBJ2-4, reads NAGVMQNPRHLVRRRGQEARLRCSPMKGHSHVYWYRQLPEEGLKFMVYLQKENIIDESGMPKERFSAEFPKEGPSILRIQQVVRGDSAAYFCASSPTTGPSNIQYFGAGTRLSVL.